Below, 28 T cell receptor beta chains from the same sample are listed, as sequenced in a study of blood T cells in healthy people across ages. A second roughly 6 to 12 cycle PCR used barcoded and J-beta primers. Each CDR3 protein gets one entry after TCRdb re-called the 5' RACE reads with MiXCR. In the table there are roughly 1,800,000 distinct CDR3 sequences, roughly 49% of which are singletons. Sample: blood. All receptors come from a woman aged 40 to 49 in good health.

CDR3 nucleotide sequence: TGTGCCAGCAGTAACAAGCGGGGGGGAGCCAAAAACATTCAGTACTTC. Encoded protein: CASSNKRGGAKNIQYF. The V and J genes are TRBV6-5 and TRBJ2-4; 10 bases agree with TRBD2. Germline trimming cut 5 bases from V and 0 bases from J; bases unmatched to any gene: 4. Germline V gene sequence: CDR1 MNHEY, CDR2 SVGAGI. This CDR3 has 16 amino acids.

This clonotype was recorded a few times. This rearrangement joins TRBV29-1 to TRBJ2-7; D unresolved. Deletions cut 4 bases from V and 2 bases from J, with 9 bases between. The CDR3 loop spans 12 amino acids. Germline V gene lookup returns CDR1 SQVTM and CDR2 ANQGSEA. CDR3 loop: CSVANRTYEQYF. CDR3 coding DNA: TGCAGCGTTGCCAACAGAACCTACGAGCAGTACTTC.

The chain is built from TRBV20-1 and TRBJ2-1; TRBD2 aligns across 10 bases. The germline CDR1 and CDR2 sequences are DFQATT and SNEGSKA (reference sequence). The junction had 6 bases not matched to a gene; V was cut back by 0 bases and J by 7 bases. This CDR3 has 15 amino acids. The CDR3 DNA is TGCAGTGCTAGAGATCCGGGGGGACTAGCGAATGAGCAGTTCTTC. As protein: CSARDPGGLANEQFF.

On this clonotype itself: Being one base from a much bigger clone, this may be a read error. The V gene is TRBV28, the J gene TRBJ1-4, with 9 bases identical to TRBD1. V dropped 3 bases and J dropped 8; count of bases not matched to a gene: 4. This CDR3 region has 14 residues. Looked up from germline, CDR1 is MDHEN and CDR2 is SYDVKM. CDR3 sequence reads: CASSLTGGSEKLFF. The DNA of the CDR3 is TGTGCCAGCAGTTTGACAGGGGGAAGCGAAAAACTGTTTTTT.

V usage is TRBV6-5 and J usage is TRBJ2-1; D unresolved. V was shortened by 3 bases and J by 4 bases, with 10 bases between the two germline ends. The CDR3 sequence is 14 residues long. The germline V gene has CDR1 MNHEY and CDR2 SVGAGI. Here the CDR3 DNA reads TGTGCCAGCAGTTATCCCGGCAGGTACAATGAGCAGTTCTTC. Encoded protein: CASSYPGRYNEQFF.

The rearrangement uses TRBV24-1 and TRBJ2-5; D is unresolved. This CDR3 comprises 15 residues. The V gene's germline CDR1 is KGHDR and CDR2 SFDVKD. Deletions cut 5 bases from V and 11 bases from J, with 23 bases between. CDR3 in amino acids: CATSGSSPLIAEQYF. The CDR3 nucleotides read TGTGCCACCAGTGGATCCTCCCCCCTTATTGCTGAGCAGTACTTC.

The chain combines TRBV4-2 with TRBJ2-5; TRBD1 is a possible D gene (6 bases). CDR1 is LGHNA, CDR2 YNFKEQ, per germline. CDR3 size: 15 residues. V was shortened by 0 bases and J by 4 bases, with 12 bases between the two germline ends. The chain's CDR3 is CASSQDTGYGETQYF. CDR3 nucleotide sequence: TGTGCCAGCAGCCAAGATACAGGGTATGGAGAGACCCAGTACTTC.

The chain uses TRBV7-9 and TRBJ1-1; 10 bases map to TRBD1. Losses at the gene ends were 1 base for V and 4 bases for J; bases not matched to a gene: 6. The CDR3 runs 16 residues. Germline V lookup: CDR1 SEHNR, CDR2 FQNEAQ (reference sequence). The CDR3: CASSLDLGQGLTEAFF. CDR3 sequence (DNA): TGTGCCAGCAGCTTAGACTTGGGACAGGGGCTCACTGAAGCTTTCTTT.

In its sample, this clonotype was seen a few times. The chain links TRBV27 to TRBJ2-6; D gene unclear. V was cut by 3 bases and J by 0 bases, with 12 bases left in between. The CDR3 runs 17 residues. Germline CDR1 is MNHEY and CDR2 is SMNVEV (reference sequence). The CDR3 region is CASSFHSQTSGANVLTF. CDR3 in DNA: TGTGCCAGCAGTTTTCATTCACAGACCTCTGGGGCCAACGTCCTGACTTTC.

The chain is built from TRBV6-5 and TRBJ1-5; D is possibly TRBD1 (5 bases). The ends were cut back, 6 bases at V and 9 bases at J, with 21 bases in the middle. Per the germline V gene, CDR1 is MNHEY and CDR2 is SVGAGI. This CDR3 has 15 amino acids. DNA for the CDR3: TGTGCCAGCAGAATCCGGGACGGCCGGGATTGGCCCCAGCATTTT. It translates to CASRIRDGRDWPQHF.

This clonotype was seen a few times. The V call is TRBV27, the J call TRBJ2-7, with a possible D match to TRBD2 (5 bases). CDR1 and CDR2 from the germline V gene are MNHEY and SMNVEV (reference sequence). V shed 5 bases and J shed 7 bases, with 12 bases lying between them. The CDR3 length is 12 residues. The CDR3 reads CASSIIGVEQYF. The CDR3 nucleotides read TGTGCCAGCAGTATCATCGGGGTGGAGCAGTACTTC.

This CDR3 reads CASTAVAPSTDTQYF. The CDR3 bases are TGTGCCAGCACCGCCGTTGCACCTAGCACAGATACGCAGTATTTT. V gene TRBV28 combines with J gene TRBJ2-3; D is unclear. This CDR3 region has 15 residues. The V gene lost 7 bases and the J gene lost 0 bases, with 14 bases spanning the gap. CDR1 is MDHEN and CDR2 is SYDVKM in the germline V gene.

J is TRBJ2-5 and V is TRBV6-2 or TRBV6-3; D call uncertain. Near its end, the DNA agrees better with TRBJ2-7, so the J call may be wrong. This CDR3 region has 13 residues. Germline lookup yields CDR1 MNHEY and CDR2 SVGEGT. CDR3 sequence reads: CASSYGPEAEQYF. CDR3 sequence (DNA): TGTGCCAGCAGTTACGGCCCAGAGGCCGAGCAGTACTTC.

The chain combines TRBV4-3 with TRBJ2-5; D not resolved. There are 17 residues in the CDR3. Trimming removed 1 base from V and 5 bases from J, with 20 bases in between. Germline lookup yields CDR1 LGHNA and CDR2 YSLEER. The CDR3 DNA follows: TGCGCCAGCAGCCAAGCAAGTAACACCGGGTTGTCGGAGACCCAGTACTTC. Amino acids: CASSQASNTGLSETQYF.

J is TRBJ2-6 and V is TRBV4-1; D is possibly TRBD1 or TRBD2 (5 bases each). The V end was cut by 2 bases, the J end by 0 bases, with 14 bases between. CDR3 length: 18 amino acids. Germline-derived CDR1 and CDR2 are MGHRA and YSYEKL. The CDR3 protein is CASSQRGPTDSGANVLTF. In DNA form, the CDR3 reads TGCGCCAGCAGCCAAAGGGGACCGACTGACTCTGGGGCCAACGTCCTGACTTTC.

V gene TRBV6-5 combines with J gene TRBJ2-7, with D maybe TRBD2 (6 bases). V gave up 0 bases and J gave up 5 bases, with 23 bases separating them. CDR3 length: 18 amino acids. Germline lookup yields CDR1 MNHEY and CDR2 SVGAGI. This CDR3 reads CASSYSFPGGVYANEQYF. The CDR3 bases are TGTGCCAGCAGTTACTCCTTCCCCGGCGGGGTATACGCTAACGAGCAGTACTTC.

This clonotype was counted only a few times. The chain couples TRBV28 to TRBJ2-5; D may be TRBD1 (6 bases). The V gene's germline CDR1 is MDHEN and CDR2 SYDVKM. The CDR3 covers 15 residues. With 5 bases removed from V and 8 bases from J, the gap between germline ends came to 21 bases. The DNA of the CDR3 is TGTGCCAGCAGTCCAGGGACACCCATACCGAGAACCCAGTACTTC. Residues: CASSPGTPIPRTQYF.

This clonotype has just a few counts. This chain connects TRBV7-2 to TRBJ2-1; D is perhaps TRBD2 (5 bases). The CDR3 spans 16 residues. Trimming shortened V by 1 base and J by 0 bases, and 10 bases separated the two germline ends. Germline assignment: CDR1 SGHTA and CDR2 FQGNSA. CDR3 loop: CASSLVRAPSYNEQFF. In DNA, the CDR3 is TGTGCCAGCAGCTTAGTGCGGGCACCCTCCTACAATGAGCAGTTCTTC.

This clonotype was detected once. The V gene is TRBV28, the J gene TRBJ2-7; 9 bases are a match to TRBD1. The ends lost 7 bases at V and 7 bases at J; junction bases unmatched: 14. Germline CDR1 is MDHEN and CDR2 is SYDVKM. The CDR3 has 15 residues. This chain's CDR3 is CASIRGDREGKEQYF. The CDR3 bases are TGTGCCAGCATTCGAGGGGACAGGGAGGGTAAAGAGCAGTACTTC.

This clonotype was picked up a small number of times. The chain carries TRBV12-3 or TRBV12-4 and TRBJ2-6; D could derive from TRBD1 or TRBD2 (5 bases each). The CDR3 runs 17 residues. V lost 3 bases, J lost 1 base, and 13 bases lay in between. This CDR3 reads CASSLGRKTSGANVLTF. The CDR3 region has the DNA TGTGCCAGCAGTTTGGGACGAAAAACTTCTGGGGCCAACGTCCTGACTTTC.

This clonotype was observed a few times. V usage is TRBV20-1 and J usage is TRBJ2-1, with TRBD1 matching 7 bases. From germline, CDR1 is DFQATT and CDR2 SNEGSKA (reference sequence). J gave up 7 bases and V 0 bases, and 9 bases lay outside the gene matches. The CDR3 spans 15 residues. The CDR3 nucleotides read TGCAGTGCTAGAGATCTGCAGGGGGTGAGGAATGAGCAGTTCTTC. It translates to CSARDLQGVRNEQFF.

This chain links TRBV24-1 with TRBJ1-5, with TRBD1 as a possible D gene (6 bases). CDR3 size: 16 residues. V lost 3 bases, J lost 6 bases, and 17 bases lay in between. CDR1 is KGHDR, CDR2 SFDVKD, per germline. The DNA for the CDR3 is TGTGCCACCAGTGATCGGGGGGCTCCTGGCGGTCAGCCCCAGCATTTT. This codes for CATSDRGAPGGQPQHF.

The J gene is TRBJ2-1, the V gene TRBV5-1; a weak D match, TRBD1 (6 bases). The CDR3 has 15 amino acids. Trimming took off 0 bases at V and 6 bases at J, with 13 bases between the two ends. The germline V gene encodes CDR1 SGHRS and CDR2 YFSETQ. As DNA, the CDR3 is TGCGCCAGCAGCTTGGAACAGGGACCTCGCAATGAGCAGTTCTTC. It encodes CASSLEQGPRNEQFF.

The chain links TRBV25-1 to TRBJ2-5; D uncertain. The V end lost 3 bases, the J end lost 1 base, and 6 bases lay between the germline ends. The CDR3 is made up of 13 amino acids. Germline V gives CDR1 MGHDK, CDR2 SYGVNS. CDR3 amino acids: CASSDPLQETQYF. The CDR3 nucleotides read TGTGCCAGCAGTGACCCCCTCCAAGAGACCCAGTACTTC.

The V gene is TRBV5-1, the J gene TRBJ1-1; D might be TRBD1 (6 bases). Germline CDR1 and CDR2: SGHRS and YFSETQ. Trimming removed 4 bases from V and 4 bases from J, with 14 bases in between. The length of the CDR3 is 14 residues. As DNA, the CDR3 is TGCGCCAGCAGCCCGGACAGTGGGGGCACTGAAGCTTTCTTT. It specifies CASSPDSGGTEAFF.

This clonotype turned up a few times. CDR3 sequence: CSARGDRVNEQFF. CDR3 sequence (DNA): TGCAGTGCTAGAGGGGACAGGGTTAATGAGCAGTTCTTC. The chain uses TRBV20-1 and TRBJ2-1; the match to TRBD1 covers 9 bases. The germline V gene encodes CDR1 DFQATT and CDR2 SNEGSKA (reference sequence). Germline trimming cut 1 base from V and 7 bases from J; bases unmatched to any gene: 2. This CDR3 is built from 13 residues.

The gene calls are TRBV4-1 and TRBJ1-1, with D possibly matching TRBD1 (5 bases). V lost 0 bases and J lost 8, with 19 bases in between. CDR1 and CDR2 from the germline V gene are MGHRA and YSYEKL. This CDR3 comprises 16 residues. The CDR3 loop is CASSQDFGTAGTEAFF. In DNA, the CDR3 is TGCGCCAGCAGCCAAGATTTCGGGACCGCAGGAACCGAAGCTTTCTTT.

CDR3 coding DNA: TGTGCCACCAGCGGGGGGACTAGCGGTGAGACAGATACGCAGTATTTT. It translates to CATSGGTSGETDTQYF. The chain has TRBV15 and TRBJ2-3; 11 nucleotides agree with TRBD2. V shed 5 bases and J 3 bases; nucleotides not matched to a gene: 7. Looked up from germline, CDR1 is LNHNV and CDR2 is YYDKDF (reference sequence). The CDR3 sequence is 16 residues long.